This T cell receptor beta chain originates from a study of CD8 T cells in ankylosing spondylitis. Germline CDR1 and CDR2: MGHDK and SYGVNS. The CDR3 is 14 residues long. With V trimmed by 9 bases and J by 0 bases, 3 bases remained unmatched. TCRdb re-called the 5' RACE reads through MiXCR, storing one row per CDR3 protein. Here the sample spans some 120,000 distinct CDR3 sequences, approximately 15% being singletons. General study results and limits: Previous work reported some of these motif variants in the synovial fluid and blood of reactive arthritis. In ankylosing spondylitis patients, matched synovial fluid reportedly showed significant enrichment of disease-linked clones.

Details on this clonotype: Its antigen remains unidentified.

This clonotype originated in a female donor with ankylosing spondylitis or in good health (not recorded which). The gene calls are TRBV25-1 and TRBJ2-2; TRBD2 aligns across 8 bases. Sequencing was performed on blood, either unsorted or a sorted T cell fraction (not recorded which). CDR3 region: CASAGGANTGELFF. DNA for the CDR3: TGTGCCAGTGCGGGAGGCGCGAACACCGGGGAGCTGTTTTTT. Looking up the rest from reference TRBV25-1 and TRBJ2-2 gives the full variable domain: EADIYQTPRYLVIGTGKKITLECSQTMGHDKMYWYQQDPGMELHLIHYSYGVNSTEKGDLSSESTVSRIRTEHFPLTLESARPSHTSQYLCASAGGANTGELFFGEGSRLTVL.